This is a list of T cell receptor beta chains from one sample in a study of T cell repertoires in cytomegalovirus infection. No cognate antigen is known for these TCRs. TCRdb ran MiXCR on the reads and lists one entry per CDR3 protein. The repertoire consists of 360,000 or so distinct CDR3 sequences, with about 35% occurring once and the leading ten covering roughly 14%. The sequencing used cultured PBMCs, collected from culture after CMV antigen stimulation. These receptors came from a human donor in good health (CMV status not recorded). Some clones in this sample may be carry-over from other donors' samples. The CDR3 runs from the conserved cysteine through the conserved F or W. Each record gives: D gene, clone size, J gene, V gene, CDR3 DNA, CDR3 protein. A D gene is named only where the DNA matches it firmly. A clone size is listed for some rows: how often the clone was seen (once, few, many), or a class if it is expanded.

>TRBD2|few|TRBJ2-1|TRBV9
TGTGCCAGCAGCTCCAGACTAGCGGGAGAATTCCACAATGAGCAGTTCTTC
CASSSRLAGEFHNEQFF
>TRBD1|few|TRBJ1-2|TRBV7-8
TGTGCCAGCAGCCCTAACTTGGGCAGGGGGCTTCGAGGCTACACCTTC
CASSPNLGRGLRGYTF
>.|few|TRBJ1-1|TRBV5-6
TGTGCCAGCAGCTTGTCTGTCTCTGAAGCTTTCTTT
CASSLSVSEAFF
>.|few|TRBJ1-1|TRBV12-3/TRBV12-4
TGTGCCAGCAGCCTGGACGGTATTGAAGCTTTCTTT
CASSLDGIEAFF
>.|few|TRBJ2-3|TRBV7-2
TGTGCCAGCAGCTTGCCCCCCTTAGGGGCGATTAGCACAGATACGCAGTATTTT
CASSLPPLGAISTDTQYF
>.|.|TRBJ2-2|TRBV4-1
TGCGCCAGCAGCCAAGTCCCCTCGTACACCGGGGAGCTGTTTTTT
CASSQVPSYTGELFF
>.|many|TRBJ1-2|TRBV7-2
TGTGCCAGCAGCCCCGGGACGAATCCCAGGTTGGGAGGTGGCTACACCTTC
CASSPGTNPRLGGGYTF
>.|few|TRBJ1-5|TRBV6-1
TGTGCCAGCAGTCCCGGGCGGACCAATCAGCCCCAGCATTTT
CASSPGRTNQPQHF
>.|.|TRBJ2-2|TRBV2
TGTGCCAGCAGTGCGAACATGGCCGGGGAGCTGTTTTTT
CASSANMAGELFF
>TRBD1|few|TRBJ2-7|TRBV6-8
TGTGCCAGCAGGCAGACAGGGGGGACCTACGAGCAGTACTTC
CASRQTGGTYEQYF
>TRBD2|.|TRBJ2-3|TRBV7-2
TGTGCCAGCAGTTCCGCCCTGACTAGCGGGAGCTCAGATACGCAGTATTTT
CASSSALTSGSSDTQYF
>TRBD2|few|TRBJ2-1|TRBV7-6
TGTGCCAGCAGCTTAGTCCTAGCGGGAGGCGGAGGCTACAATGAGCAGTTCTTC
CASSLVLAGGGGYNEQFF
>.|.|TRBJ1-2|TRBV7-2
TGTGCCAGCAGTCATCCCGGGCCGCTCTATGGCTACACCTTC
CASSHPGPLYGYTF
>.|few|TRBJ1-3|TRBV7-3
TGTGCCAGCAGCTTAACCCCAGGGCCGAGGGATGGAAACACCATATATTTT
CASSLTPGPRDGNTIYF
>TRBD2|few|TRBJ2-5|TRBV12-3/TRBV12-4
TGTGCCAGCAGTGTTCTAGCGGGACAAGAGACCCAGTACTTC
CASSVLAGQETQYF
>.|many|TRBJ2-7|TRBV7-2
TGTGCCAGCAGCTCCGTACCGGACTTACGTTACGAGCAGTACTTC
CASSSVPDLRYEQYF
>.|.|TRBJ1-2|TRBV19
TGTGCCAGTAGTTCCCGGGACCCTCTCCCATCCACCTTC
CASSSRDPLPSTF
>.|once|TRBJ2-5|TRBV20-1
TGCAGTGCTAGGGAGGCCCAAGAGACCCAGTACTTC
CSAREAQETQYF
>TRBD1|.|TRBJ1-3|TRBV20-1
TGCAGCTTTAGGACAGGGGGGAGCAACACCATATATTTT
CSFRTGGSNTIYF
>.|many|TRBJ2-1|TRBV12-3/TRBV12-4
TGTGCCAGCAGTTTCTCAGGGAATGAGCAGTTCTTC
CASSFSGNEQFF
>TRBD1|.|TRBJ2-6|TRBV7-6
TGTGCCAGCAGCCGACACGACAGGGGTTCAGGGGCCAACGTCCTGACTTTC
CASSRHDRGSGANVLTF
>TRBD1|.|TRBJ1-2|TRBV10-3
TGTGCCATCAGTGGCGAGGGACAGGACTATGGCTACACCTTC
CAISGEGQDYGYTF
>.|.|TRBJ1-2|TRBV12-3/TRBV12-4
TGTGCCAGCAGTTTAGGTCAGGGCGAAGACTATGGCTACACCTTC
CASSLGQGEDYGYTF
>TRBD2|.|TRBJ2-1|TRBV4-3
TGCGCCAGCAGCCCCGCCGGGGGGAGCTTCTACAATGAGCAGTTCTTC
CASSPAGGSFYNEQFF
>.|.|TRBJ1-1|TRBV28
TGTGCCAGCAGTTTCATGGGGAGTGAAGCTTTCTTT
CASSFMGSEAFF
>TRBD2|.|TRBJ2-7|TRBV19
TGTGCCAGTAGTAGGACTAGCGGGAGGGAAGGACCCTACGAGCAGTACTTC
CASSRTSGREGPYEQYF
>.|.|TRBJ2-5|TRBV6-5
TGTGCCAGCAGTTCCGCTTTTAGGGAAGAGACCCAGTACTTC
CASSSAFREETQYF
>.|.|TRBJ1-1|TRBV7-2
TGTGCCAGCAGCCCTAGGGGGGGAGGCACTGAAGCTTTCTTT
CASSPRGGGTEAFF
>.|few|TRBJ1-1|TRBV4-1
TGCGCCAGCAGCCTCCGCCGAAATAATGCACCGAACACTGAAGCTTTCTTT
CASSLRRNNAPNTEAFF
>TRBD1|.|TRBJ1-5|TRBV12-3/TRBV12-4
TGTGCCAGCAGTCCAGGGGACAGGGGTTTTGAGCCCCAGCATTTT
CASSPGDRGFEPQHF
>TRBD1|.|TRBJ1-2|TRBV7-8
TGTGCCAGCAGCTTTTTTCGGGACAGGGGGCCCCATAACTATGGCTACACCTTC
CASSFFRDRGPHNYGYTF
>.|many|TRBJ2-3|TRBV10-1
TGCGCCAGCAGCGGTGGACGGCTTAGCACAGATACGCAGTATTTT
CASSGGRLSTDTQYF
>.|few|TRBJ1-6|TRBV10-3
TGTGCCATCAGTGATAGTGATAATTCACCCCTCCACTTT
CAISDSDNSPLHF
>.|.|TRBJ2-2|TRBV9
TGTGCCAGCAGCGTAGGTGGGGGAGAGACCGGGGAGCTGTTTTTT
CASSVGGGETGELFF
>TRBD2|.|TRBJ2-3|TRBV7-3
TGTGCCAGCAGCACAGGACTAGTAGATACGCAGTATTTT
CASSTGLVDTQYF
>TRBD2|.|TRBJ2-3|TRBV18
TGTGCCAGCTCACCAGCTAGCGGTAAAGATACGCAGTATTTT
CASSPASGKDTQYF
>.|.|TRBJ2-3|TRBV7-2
TGTGCCAGCAGCTACCGACCCCCGTACACGACAGATACGCAGTATTTT
CASSYRPPYTTDTQYF
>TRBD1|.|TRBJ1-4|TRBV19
TGTGCCAGTAGTACCGGACAGGGGGCCGAAAAACTGTTTTTT
CASSTGQGAEKLFF
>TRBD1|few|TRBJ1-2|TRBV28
TGTGCCAGCAGTTTGTACAGGGGGAACTATGGCTACACCTTC
CASSLYRGNYGYTF
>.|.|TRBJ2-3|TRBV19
TGTGCCAGTACCGAAAGTCTCGGGAGCACAGATACGCAGTATTTT
CASTESLGSTDTQYF
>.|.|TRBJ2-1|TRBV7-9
TGTGCCAGCAACGAGTACTACAATGAGCAGTTCTTC
CASNEYYNEQFF
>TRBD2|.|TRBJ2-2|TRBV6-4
TGTGCCAGCAGCCCCGGACTAGCGCAGACCGGGGAGCTGTTTTTT
CASSPGLAQTGELFF
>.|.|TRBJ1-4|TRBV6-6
TGTGCCAGCAGTCCCGGACAACCAACTAATGAAAAACTGTTTTTT
CASSPGQPTNEKLFF
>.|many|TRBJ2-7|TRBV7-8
TGTGCCAGCAGCCGGGTGGGACGGTCCTCCTACGAGCAGTACTTC
CASSRVGRSSYEQYF
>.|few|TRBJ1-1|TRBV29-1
TGCAGCGTTGAGTGGAGGGGAGGGTTGAACACTGAAGCTTTCTTT
CSVEWRGGLNTEAFF
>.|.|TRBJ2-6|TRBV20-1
TGCAGTGCTAGAGGTCCCGCGGGGCGGCCCGGGGCCAACGTCCTGACTTTC
CSARGPAGRPGANVLTF
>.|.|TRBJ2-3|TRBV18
TGTGCCAGCTCACCACCAGGGTTCTCGGATACGCAGTATTTT
CASSPPGFSDTQYF
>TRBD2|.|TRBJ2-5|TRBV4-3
TGCGCCAGCAGCCAAGATAGGCGACTAGCGTACCAAGAGACCCAGTACTTC
CASSQDRRLAYQETQYF
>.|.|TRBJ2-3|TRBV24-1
TGTGCCACCAGTGGCTCCTCCACAGATACGCAGTATTTT
CATSGSSTDTQYF